Listed below are T cell receptor beta chains from one sample, sequenced in a study of T cells in Graves' hyperthyroidism and ophthalmopathy. TCRdb itself ran the multiplex PCR reads through MiXCR, one entry per CDR3 protein. Here the sample spans hundreds of thousands of distinct CDR3 sequences, about 14% being singletons. The sequencing sample was made of blood. Receptors were obtained from a woman in her 50s with Graves' ophthalmopathy. The CDR3 runs from the conserved cysteine through the conserved F or W. The D gene is left open where the match is weak. Not every row has a clone size; where given, it reads once, few, many or a size class.

.	TRBV5-1	few	TRBJ2-6	TGCGCCAGCAGTGGGGGCGACTCGACTGGGGCCAACGTCCTGACTTTC	CASSGGDSTGANVLTF
.	TRBV11-2	many	TRBJ2-1	TGTGCCAGCAGCTTAGTTCAGGGCAATGAGCAGTTCTTC	CASSLVQGNEQFF
TRBD1	TRBV2	.	TRBJ2-7	TGTGCCAGCACCCTGACAGGGGGTGACTACGAGCAGTACTTC	CASTLTGGDYEQYF
.	TRBV6-1	.	TRBJ1-1	TGTGCCAACAGTGAATTGAGGGGTTCTGAAGCTTTCTTT	CANSELRGSEAFF
.	TRBV11-1	few	TRBJ1-1	TGTGCCAGCAGCTCCGTGGCAAAGGAAGCTTTCTTT	CASSSVAKEAFF
.	TRBV7-9	.	TRBJ2-7	TGTGCCAGCAGACCAGGCAGTGAAGGCCCCTACGAGCAGTACTTC	CASRPGSEGPYEQYF
.	TRBV28	many	TRBJ2-7	TGTGCCAGCCCCGACTGTGTTTCCTACGAGCAGTACTTC	CASPDCVSYEQYF
TRBD2	TRBV5-4	.	TRBJ2-1	TGTGCCAGCAGCATGGAACTAGCGTTGAGCTCCTACAATGAGCAGTTCTTC	CASSMELALSSYNEQFF
TRBD2	TRBV28	many	TRBJ2-1	TGTGCCAGCATCCCAGGGGGACTAGCGGGAGGGAGGGATGAGCAGTTCTTC	CASIPGGLAGGRDEQFF
.	TRBV20-1	many	TRBJ1-5	TGCAGTGCTAGAGCCAGGCAAATAGGCAATCAGCCCCAGCATTTT	CSARARQIGNQPQHF
.	TRBV6-2/TRBV6-3	many	TRBJ1-1	TGTGCCAGCAGTTACTCGAGCGGCCACACTGAAGCTTTCTTT	CASSYSSGHTEAFF
.	TRBV20-1	few	TRBJ2-4	TGCAGTGCTAGAGATACCCAGGCGGGGTCCAAAAACATTCAGTACTTC	CSARDTQAGSKNIQYF
TRBD2	TRBV20-1	many	TRBJ2-1	TGCAGTGCTTCCGGGGGACTAGCGGGGTACAATGAGCAGTTCTTC	CSASGGLAGYNEQFF
.	TRBV7-2	medium-sized	TRBJ2-1	TGTGCCAGCAGCTCTGAGCAGTTCTTC	CASSSEQFF
.	TRBV3-1	many	TRBJ2-7	TGTGCCAGCAGTGACACGACCGGGACACCTTCCTACGAGCAGTACTTC	CASSDTTGTPSYEQYF
TRBD2	TRBV5-1	many	TRBJ2-1	TGCGCCAGCAGCCTGAGACTAGCGGGTATAATTAGGAATGAGCAGTTCTTC	CASSLRLAGIIRNEQFF
.	TRBV29-1	.	TRBJ1-2	TGCAGCGTTGAAGGGCAGGATTATGGCTACACCTTC	CSVEGQDYGYTF
.	TRBV7-2	many	TRBJ1-1	TGTGCCAGCAGCTTAACCTCTGGGAACACTGAAGCTTTCTTT	CASSLTSGNTEAFF
TRBD1	TRBV20-1	.	TRBJ2-3	TGCAGTGCTAGAGTTGGGACAGGGGTTGCAGATACGCAGTATTTT	CSARVGTGVADTQYF
TRBD2	TRBV29-1	.	TRBJ2-3	TGCAGCATAATAGCGGGTTTCACAGATACGCAGTATTTT	CSIIAGFTDTQYF
TRBD1	TRBV19	few	TRBJ2-5	TGTGCCAGTAGTTCGAGGGACAGGGGTGAGACCCAGTACTTC	CASSSRDRGETQYF
.	TRBV5-5	many	TRBJ2-3	TGTGCCAGCAGCTTGGAGGCGGGGAACACTCTGGCAGATACGCAGTATTTT	CASSLEAGNTLADTQYF
TRBD2	TRBV10-2	few	TRBJ2-5	TGCGCCAGCAAGAAACGGGGGGGAGAGACCCAGTACTTC	CASKKRGGETQYF
.	TRBV7-9	few	TRBJ1-1	TGTGCCAGCTACGGCAGGACTTTTGGGGAAAAGAACACTGAAGCTTTCTTT	CASYGRTFGEKNTEAFF
TRBD1	TRBV3-1	many	TRBJ2-1	TGTGCCAGCAGCTACAACAGGGGTCATTACAATGAGCAGTTCTTC	CASSYNRGHYNEQFF
.	TRBV28	many	TRBJ1-1	TGTGCCAGCAGGGAAACGAACACTGAAGCTTTCTTT	CASRETNTEAFF
.	TRBV6-1	.	TRBJ1-3	TGTGCCAGCACCCTGAATGTAGGGGGACAAGGAAACACCATATATTTT	CASTLNVGGQGNTIYF
.	TRBV7-3	many	TRBJ1-1	TGTGCCAGCAGCTTAACGAGCTCGGGGAACACTGAAGCTTTCTTT	CASSLTSSGNTEAFF
.	TRBV7-8	many	TRBJ2-7	TGTGCCAGCAACGACGGACAGCCTTCCTACGAGCAGTACTTC	CASNDGQPSYEQYF
.	TRBV6-1	once	TRBJ1-5	TGTGCCAGCGGCCTTTCCGGGGCCCAGCATTTT	CASGLSGAQHF
TRBD1	TRBV4-3	.	TRBJ2-7	TGCGCCAGCAGCCAAGATAATTCAGGGGGCGCGTTCTACGAGCAGTACTTC	CASSQDNSGGAFYEQYF
TRBD1	TRBV28	.	TRBJ2-2	TGTGCCAGCACCTCCCCGGGACAGGGGGCTACCGGGGAGCTGTTTTTT	CASTSPGQGATGELFF
TRBD2	TRBV11-2	.	TRBJ2-3	TGTGCCAGCAGCTTAGCGGGAGGAACGGTAGATACGCAGTATTTT	CASSLAGGTVDTQYF
.	TRBV12-3/TRBV12-4	many	TRBJ2-2	TGTGCCAGCAGTTTAGGAGTTTTGGCGGGATTCACCGGGGAGCTGTTTTTT	CASSLGVLAGFTGELFF
TRBD2	TRBV19	few	TRBJ2-3	TGTGCCTCTACAGATCTAGCGGGAGTGAAAGATACGCAGTATTTT	CASTDLAGVKDTQYF
.	TRBV2	many	TRBJ1-1	TGTGCCAGCAGAGGCCCTGAAGCTTTCTTT	CASRGPEAFF
.	TRBV11-3	many	TRBJ2-3	TGTGCCAGCAGCTTAGGACGCGGTGGCGATACGCAGTATTTT	CASSLGRGGDTQYF
TRBD2	TRBV19	.	TRBJ2-3	TGTGCCGTTACGAGCGGGAGTTGGACAGATACGCAGTATTTT	CAVTSGSWTDTQYF
TRBD1	TRBV28	many	TRBJ2-1	TGTGCCAGCAGTTTAGTAGGAGTTCGGACAGGGGTTGAGCAGTTCTTC	CASSLVGVRTGVEQFF
.	TRBV9	.	TRBJ2-7	TGTGCCAGCAGCGCAGAATCCCGGAGCTCCTACGAGCAGTACTTC	CASSAESRSSYEQYF
TRBD2	TRBV14	many	TRBJ2-1	TGTGCCAGCAGCCAAGTTGCAATAAGCGGGATAACTCCAGGCAATGAGCAGTTCTTC	CASSQVAISGITPGNEQFF
.	TRBV4-3	.	TRBJ1-2	TGCGCCAGCAGCCAAGATACGGGACGGATCTATGGCTACACCTTC	CASSQDTGRIYGYTF
.	TRBV19	.	TRBJ1-5	TGTGCCAGTTGGTCAGGGGTTTCGCAGCCCCAGCATTTT	CASWSGVSQPQHF
.	TRBV24-1	few	TRBJ2-7	TGTGCCACCTGCGAATACTACGAGCAGTACTTC	CATCEYYEQYF
.	TRBV11-1	many	TRBJ1-3	TGTGCCAGCACTCAGGGCCTCTCTGGAAACACCATATATTTT	CASTQGLSGNTIYF
TRBD2	TRBV20-1	many	TRBJ2-7	TGCAGTGCTAGAGGTCGGACTAGCTCTGCCGAGCAGTACTTC	CSARGRTSSAEQYF
.	TRBV5-6	few	TRBJ2-1	TGTGCCAGCAGCTTGGAGATAGCGAGCTCCTACAATGAGCAGTTCTTC	CASSLEIASSYNEQFF
TRBD2	TRBV20-1	.	TRBJ2-7	TGCAGTGCTAGAGAAGGTAGCGGGAGTCTGCCCTACGAGCAGTACTTC	CSAREGSGSLPYEQYF
TRBD2	TRBV5-1	many	TRBJ2-6	TGCGCCAGCAGCTTGGAAGCGGGGTCTGGGGCCAACGTCCTGACTTTC	CASSLEAGSGANVLTF
.	TRBV18	many	TRBJ1-5	TGTGCCAGCTCACCAGGGAATCCAAATAGCAATCAGCCCCAGCATTTT	CASSPGNPNSNQPQHF
TRBD2	TRBV6-2/TRBV6-3	.	TRBJ2-2	TGTGCCAGCAGTCCCTCCAGACTAGCGACAAACACCGGGGAGCTGTTTTTT	CASSPSRLATNTGELFF
.	TRBV27	.	TRBJ2-1	TGTGCCAGCACCCTCAAGGGCAGTCATGAGCAGTTCTTC	CASTLKGSHEQFF
.	TRBV5-6	.	TRBJ2-7	TGTGCCAGCAGCTTCAAGCAGAGGACGTCTTACGAGCAGTACTTC	CASSFKQRTSYEQYF
.	TRBV27	.	TRBJ2-7	TGTGCCAGCAGTTCCCGAACCCGCGGGGTTTACGAGCAGTACTTC	CASSSRTRGVYEQYF
.	TRBV3-1	many	TRBJ2-7	TGTGCCAGCAGCTGGACGGGCAGAACTAACTACGAGCAGTACTTC	CASSWTGRTNYEQYF